A selection of T cell receptor beta chains follows, all from one sample in a study of OX40 agonist ivuxolimab in advanced cancers. Data came from immunoSEQ multiplex PCR; TCRdb stores just in-frame clones and leaves some out. The table records over 20,000 clones, 75% to 85% of them present only once. Here the sequenced sample was CD4+ or CD8+ T cells sorted from blood, taken in a trial of the OX40 agonist ivuxolimab. The receptors were gathered from an adult with an advanced solid tumor such as melanoma, head and neck, liver or kidney cancer. Both conserved end residues are part of each CDR3.

v_gene	j_gene	CDR3aa
TRBV5-5	TRBJ2-7	CASSLRTGMDVGAYEQYF
TRBV14	TRBJ2-4	CASSEIGIAKNIQYF
TRBV9	TRBJ2-2	CASSVPQGAGNTGELFF
TRBV5-6	TRBJ1-4	CASRRGVEKLFF
TRBV28	TRBJ1-2	CASSLDQGYGYTF
TRBV4-2	TRBJ2-1	CASSLLAGAYNEQFF
TRBV4-3	TRBJ1-6	CASSQGGSYNSPLHF
TRBV29-1	TRBJ2-7	CSARTESYEQYF
TRBV10-2	TRBJ2-2	CASIVQTGELFF
TRBV6-6	TRBJ2-2	CASSLGPNTGELFF
TRBV9	TRBJ2-5	CASSVEGSRETQYF
TRBV6-5	TRBJ1-5	CASSLGQGGNQPQHF
TRBV7-9	TRBJ2-3	CASSPRGDTQYF
TRBV10-1	TRBJ2-7	CASSESTGQGESYEQYF
TRBV5-6	TRBJ1-2	CASSLEGRGGNYGYTF
TRBV2	TRBJ1-6	CASSTPGHKSSYNSPLHF
TRBV13	TRBJ1-5	CASSASGTGGQPQHF